This TCR beta chain originates from a study of blood T cell repertoires in COVID-19 (TCRdb year 2020). Background on the whole study: Samples from collaborators originated in the United States, Italy and Spain and spanned both the acute and convalescent phases of COVID-19. The prospective study material was composed of cDNA or gDNA derived from T cells, B-cell-depleted T cells, or PBMCs. Subjects who had been exposed to COVID-19, were actively infected with it, or had recovered from it provided the deeply sampled blood TCRbeta repertoires that made up the dataset. The repertoires were released in a freely available public database intended as a resource for research on the immune response to SARS-CoV-2. The samples were drawn from two sources: the first 160 participants of the ongoing ImmuneRACE study, and approximately 1,300 subjects contributed by 6 global collaborators. Nearly every sample came with metadata listing a de-identified subject ID, COVID-19 status, age in years and sex. Where available, HLA class I and class II types were taken from metadata supplied by the sample provider and were not determined by assay-based typing. Overall study outcomes, separate from this receptor: Clinical and demographic metadata were provided uncurated, with the amount varying by source and participant.

This clone appeared a few times. Its antigen remains unidentified. Base qualities were left out, and no much larger clone turns up one base away. The immunoSEQ Assay, a bias-controlled multiplex PCR, was used to amplify TCRbeta CDR3 regions from genomic DNA. In the paper's pipeline: Within the assay, amplification of reference gene primers was used to estimate how many nucleated cells each sample contained. Sequence reads were collapsed and filtered to measure the absolute abundance of every unique TCRbeta CDR3 rearrangement. For each sample, productive Simpson clonality was calculated by taking the square root of Simpson's diversity index across productive rearrangements. TCRdb retrieved this table from immuneACCESS and kept in-frame rearrangements only. Not all clones are present; in checked studies, unresolved V genes account for under half, and no reason is known for the remainder. D and trimming were read from the DNA, whereas the V and J calls and clone size are those reported in that table. The sample contains 120,000 to 150,000 clones, about 80% of them found a single time. Together, the top ten hold about 3.6% of the sample.

The CDR3 numbers 17 residues from cysteine through phenylalanine. Just the 51-base CDR3 DNA is kept, in frame starting at base 1. From a lookup of the germline V gene, CDR1 and CDR2 are SGHAT and FQNNGV. V trim: 5 bases; J trim: 8 bases; unmatched bases: 13. Each collaborating institution followed its own protocols to collect whole blood in K2EDTA tubes. Collaborator samples were shipped for TCRbeta analysis as frozen whole blood, isolated PBMCs, or DNA extracted from either sample type. The sequencing sample was made of peripheral blood. The sequence is built from TRBV11-2 and TRBJ1-4; 11 bases in the middle match TRBD1. The TCR originated in a man aged 60 to 75 with acute or convalescent COVID-19. In nucleotides, the sequence is TGTGCCAGCAGCCTTGGACAGGGGGCGCTGGATTTGGAAAAACTGTTTTTT. Its coded protein is CASSLGQGALDLEKLFF.